This passage covers 7 T cell receptor beta chains from one sample sequenced in a study of tumor-infiltrating lymphocytes in primary liver carcinoma. A primer in the constant region served to generate TCR beta cDNA from 500 ng of total RNA. Amplification in three nested multiplex PCR rounds with slightly modified ARM-PCR gave rise to TCR beta libraries. Both of the initial two PCR rounds ran for roughly 11 cycles and employed TRBV1-TRBV30 forward primers alongside a C-beta reverse primer. Each CDR3 protein is one row after TCRdb ran MiXCR on the multiplex PCR reads. The table shows 150,000 to 200,000 distinct CDR3 sequences, with about 60% occurring only once. The blood RNA (from unsorted whole blood) was obtained, and germline DNA was also extracted. The material sequenced was peripheral blood. These receptors were collected from a man aged 40-49 years with primary liver carcinoma and hepatitis B virus infection.

Comment on this clonotype: A single base separates this from a much larger clone, so it may be a read error. The chain recombines TRBV6-6 with TRBJ2-2, with D uncertain. The CDR3 loop spans 13 amino acids. CDR1 and CDR2 (germline): MNHNY, SVGAGI (reference sequence). The CDR3 region is CACSQESTGELFF. The CDR3 coding sequence is TGTGCCTGCAGTCAGGAGAGCACCGGGGAGCTGTTTTTT.

This chain connects TRBV28 to TRBJ1-5; D uncertain. The CDR3 spans 14 residues. Germline assignment: CDR1 MDHEN and CDR2 SYDVKM. Trimming removed 6 bases from V and 5 bases from J, with 14 bases in between. CDR3: CASSLYTRDQPQHF. For the CDR3, the DNA is TGTGCCAGCAGCCTGTATACCCGGGATCAGCCCCAGCATTTT.

This clonotype came up a few times. The chain has TRBV10-2 and TRBJ2-7; the match to TRBD2 covers 11 bases. CDR3 length equals 17 residues. V shed 7 bases, J shed 3 bases, and the junction held 14 bases outside the gene matches. Germline assignment: CDR1 WSHSY and CDR2 SAAADI. In DNA, the CDR3 is TGCGCCAGCACTGGGGGTCGGATAGCGGGAGGGTTCTACGAGCAGTACTTC. It encodes CASTGGRIAGGFYEQYF.

This clonotype occurred a few times. The chain employs TRBV12-3 or TRBV12-4 and TRBJ2-1; the D call may be TRBD1 or TRBD2 (5 bases each). The CDR3 extends over 14 amino acids. V was pared by 2 bases and J by 10 bases, with 15 bases between. CDR3 sequence: CASSLQGPLYEQFF. For the CDR3, the DNA is TGTGCCAGCAGTTTACAGGGACCCCTTTACGAGCAGTTCTTC.

This clonotype was counted a few times. The chain carries TRBV5-4 and TRBJ2-1; 8 bases align to TRBD2. The CDR3 runs to 15 residues. In germline, CDR1 is SGHNT, CDR2 YYREEE (reference sequence). J lost 5 bases, V lost 5 bases, and 9 bases had no gene match. The CDR3 spells CASRRGLAGDNEQFF. The CDR3 DNA reads as TGTGCCAGCAGACGTGGACTAGCTGGAGACAATGAGCAGTTCTTC.

As regards this clonotype: The conserved closing phenylalanine or tryptophan is absent in this CDR3, likely reflecting a read error. The chain uses TRBV19 and TRBJ2-7; the match to TRBD1 covers 9 bases. With 8 bases clipped from V and 6 bases from J, the junction kept 11 bases outside the gene matches. Germline lookup yields CDR1 LNHDA and CDR2 SQIVND (reference sequence). There are 14 residues in the CDR3. In nucleotides, the CDR3 is TGTGCCAGTGCTCGGGGACAGGGACTGGCCGAGCAGTACTAC. It yields the protein CASARGQGLAEQYY.

This clonotype was seen a few times. The genes are TRBV12-3 or TRBV12-4 and TRBJ1-2; D remains ambiguous. The CDR3 covers 13 residues. Deletions cut 3 bases from V and 7 bases from J, with 12 bases between. The CDR3 reads CASSFGQARGYTF. The CDR3 region has the DNA TGTGCCAGCAGTTTTGGTCAAGCGCGTGGCTACACCTTC.